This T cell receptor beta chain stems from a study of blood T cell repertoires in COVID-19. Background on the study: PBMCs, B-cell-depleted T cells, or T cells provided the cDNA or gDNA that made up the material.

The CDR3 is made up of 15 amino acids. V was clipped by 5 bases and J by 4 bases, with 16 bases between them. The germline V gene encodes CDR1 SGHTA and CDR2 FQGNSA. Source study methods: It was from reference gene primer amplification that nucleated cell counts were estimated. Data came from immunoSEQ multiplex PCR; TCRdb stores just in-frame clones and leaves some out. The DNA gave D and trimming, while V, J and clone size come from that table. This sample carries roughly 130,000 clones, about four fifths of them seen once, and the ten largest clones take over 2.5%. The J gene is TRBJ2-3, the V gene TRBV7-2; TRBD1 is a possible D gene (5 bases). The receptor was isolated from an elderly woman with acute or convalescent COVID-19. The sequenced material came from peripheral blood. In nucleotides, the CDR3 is TGTGCCAGCAGCCCGCGCTTAGGGGCTTCAGATACGCAGTATTTT. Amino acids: CASSPRLGASDTQYF.